The following is a T cell receptor (beta chain) sequence with its context. Original methodology: Quantification of nucleated cells was approximated via reference gene primer amplification. Sequenced by immunoSEQ multiplex PCR; TCRdb stores in-frame clones only, minus some. V and J calls and clone size are given by that table; D and trimming were obtained from the DNA. The table has roughly 270,000 clones, roughly 90% seen once. The entry originates in a study of blood T cell repertoires in COVID-19. Looking at the study overall: Sources were T cells, B-cell-depleted T cells, or PBMCs; the material itself was cDNA or gDNA.

The receptor was isolated from a man younger than 35 with active or convalescent COVID-19. The specimen was peripheral blood.

The CDR3 spells CASSQDWGLDSPLHF. The CDR3 coding sequence is TGTGCCAGCAGCCAAGATTGGGGGCTGGATTCACCCCTCCACTTT. The J gene is TRBJ1-6, the V gene TRBV14; D might be TRBD1 (6 bases). Trimming left V 0 bases short and J 8 bases short, with 11 bases between. This CDR3 contains 15 residues. From germline, CDR1 is SGHDN and CDR2 FVKESK.